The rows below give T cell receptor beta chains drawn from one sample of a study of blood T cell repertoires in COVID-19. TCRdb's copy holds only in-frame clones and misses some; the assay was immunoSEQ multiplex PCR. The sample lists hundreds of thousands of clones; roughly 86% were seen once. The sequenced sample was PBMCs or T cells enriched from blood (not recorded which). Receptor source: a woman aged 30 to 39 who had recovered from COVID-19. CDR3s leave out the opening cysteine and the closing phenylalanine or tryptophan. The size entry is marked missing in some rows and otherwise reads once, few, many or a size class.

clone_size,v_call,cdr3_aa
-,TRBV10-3,AISVGGAGNTIY
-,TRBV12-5,ASGTGLVHEQY
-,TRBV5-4,ASSDAAGRGPIRGYT
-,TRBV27,ASSLSAAGGLHEQF
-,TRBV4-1,ASSQVGGTEAF
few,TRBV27,ASRSDSTYEQY
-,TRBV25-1,ASSTTGDTEAF
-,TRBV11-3,ASSLGGEAGNTIY
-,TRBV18,ASSPFAGDSNEKLF
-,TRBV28,ASSLWDSSYEQY
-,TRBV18,ASSPGQGYTEAF